This is a list of T cell receptor beta chains from one sample in a study of identical twins. TCRdb re-called the 5' RACE reads through MiXCR, storing one row per CDR3 protein. This sample has more than 400,000 distinct CDR3 sequences, with over 12% found just once. These records were also assigned to another study, of yellow fever vaccine responses in identical twins.

The specimen was CD4+ T cells sorted from blood. The source of these receptors is a woman under 30 in good health. CDR3s include the opening cysteine and the closing phenylalanine or tryptophan. The order of the fields is CDR3 length, V gene, clone size, J gene, D gene, CDR3 protein, CDR3 DNA. D genes are given only for firm matches. Size is stated for part of the rows, as once, few or many counts, or as a class when the clone is expanded.

length: 18; V: TRBV7-8; size: -; J: TRBJ1-6; D: TRBD1; CDR3: CASSLGTGASSYNSPLHF; DNA: TGTGCCAGCAGCTTAGGGACAGGGGCCAGCTCCTATAATTCACCCCTCCACTTT
length: 18; V: TRBV20-1; size: -; J: TRBJ2-1; D: TRBD2; CDR3: CSARFELAGYEPYNEQFF; DNA: TGCAGTGCTAGATTCGAACTAGCGGGATACGAACCTTACAATGAGCAGTTCTTC
length: 13; V: TRBV20-1; size: -; J: TRBJ2-1; D: -; CDR3: CSALTGSYNEQFF; DNA: TGCAGTGCTTTAACAGGTTCTTACAATGAGCAGTTCTTC
length: 13; V: TRBV2; size: -; J: TRBJ2-1; D: -; CDR3: CASSGTPGNEQFF; DNA: TGTGCCAGCAGCGGGACCCCGGGGAATGAGCAGTTCTTC
length: 15; V: TRBV2; size: many; J: TRBJ2-1; D: -; CDR3: CASSEEGGSYNEQFF; DNA: TGTGCCAGCAGTGAGGAGGGTGGCTCCTACAATGAGCAGTTCTTC
length: 12; V: TRBV12-3/TRBV12-4; size: -; J: TRBJ2-1; D: -; CDR3: CASRYRDPTQFF; DNA: TGTGCCAGCAGGTACCGGGACCCCACGCAGTTCTTC
length: 16; V: TRBV10-3; size: -; J: TRBJ2-1; D: TRBD2; CDR3: CAISPGLAGGQDEQFF; DNA: TGTGCCATCAGTCCGGGACTAGCGGGAGGTCAGGATGAGCAGTTCTTC
length: 17; V: TRBV7-8; size: -; J: TRBJ2-5; D: TRBD2; CDR3: CASSSPQRGKSQETQYF; DNA: TGTGCCAGCAGCTCCCCTCAGCGGGGGAAGAGCCAAGAGACCCAGTACTTC
length: 13; V: TRBV12-3/TRBV12-4; size: many; J: TRBJ2-7; D: TRBD1; CDR3: CASSPGTGREQYF; DNA: TGTGCCAGCAGCCCCGGGACAGGACGCGAGCAGTACTTC
length: 14; V: TRBV20-1; size: -; J: TRBJ2-1; D: TRBD1; CDR3: CSARGGTAYNEQFF; DNA: TGCAGTGCTAGAGGGGGGACAGCCTACAATGAGCAGTTCTTC
length: 15; V: TRBV7-8; size: many; J: TRBJ1-1; D: -; CDR3: CASSFQTEMNTEAFF; DNA: TGTGCCAGCAGCTTTCAGACGGAGATGAACACTGAAGCTTTCTTT
length: 16; V: TRBV4-1; size: few; J: TRBJ2-1; D: -; CDR3: CASSYDDRKSYNEQFF; DNA: TGCGCCAGCAGCTACGACGACAGAAAGTCCTACAATGAGCAGTTCTTC
length: 19; V: TRBV24-1; size: many; J: TRBJ2-1; D: TRBD2; CDR3: CATSDPGVAGGLKYNEQFF; DNA: TGTGCCACCAGTGATCCGGGGGTAGCGGGAGGACTTAAGTACAATGAGCAGTTCTTC
length: 15; V: TRBV3-1; size: -; J: TRBJ1-2; D: -; CDR3: CASSQVPGGSYGYTF; DNA: TGTGCCAGCAGCCAAGTACCCGGCGGGAGCTATGGCTACACCTTC
length: 16; V: TRBV5-1; size: few; J: TRBJ2-5; D: TRBD2; CDR3: CASSLPQAGGQETQYF; DNA: TGCGCCAGCAGCTTGCCTCAAGCGGGAGGGCAAGAGACCCAGTACTTC
length: 16; V: TRBV5-1; size: -; J: TRBJ2-1; D: -; CDR3: CASSPWVGGSYNEQFF; DNA: TGCGCCAGCAGCCCTTGGGTTGGGGGATCTTACAATGAGCAGTTCTTC
length: 15; V: TRBV2; size: few; J: TRBJ1-2; D: TRBD1; CDR3: CASSEFPGQGYGYTF; DNA: TGTGCCAGCAGTGAATTCCCGGGACAGGGGTATGGCTACACCTTC
length: 13; V: TRBV12-3/TRBV12-4; size: many; J: TRBJ2-3; D: TRBD1; CDR3: CASSYRGTDTQYF; DNA: TGTGCCAGCAGTTACAGGGGGACGGATACGCAGTATTTT
length: 21; V: TRBV5-1; size: many; J: TRBJ2-1; D: TRBD2; CDR3: CASSLAYPGLAGGGAYNEQFF; DNA: TGCGCCAGCAGCTTGGCGTATCCGGGACTAGCGGGGGGAGGGGCCTACAATGAGCAGTTCTTC
length: 13; V: TRBV2; size: -; J: TRBJ2-4; D: -; CDR3: CASSVGSANIQYF; DNA: TGTGCCAGCAGTGTTGGTAGCGCAAACATTCAGTACTTC
length: 15; V: TRBV25-1; size: -; J: TRBJ2-1; D: TRBD1; CDR3: CASSAGTVYYNEQFF; DNA: TGTGCCAGCAGTGCCGGGACAGTCTACTACAATGAGCAGTTCTTC
length: 13; V: TRBV11-2; size: -; J: TRBJ2-1; D: -; CDR3: CASSSGTRSEQFF; DNA: TGTGCCAGCAGCTCCGGGACCCGGAGTGAGCAGTTCTTC
length: 15; V: TRBV6-1; size: -; J: TRBJ2-1; D: -; CDR3: CASSEASAGAFEQFF; DNA: TGTGCCAGCAGTGAAGCGTCGGCAGGGGCTTTTGAGCAGTTCTTC
length: 17; V: TRBV10-3; size: many; J: TRBJ2-3; D: -; CDR3: CAISESTGAGNTDTQYF; DNA: TGTGCCATCAGTGAGTCGACCGGGGCAGGGAACACAGATACGCAGTATTTT